This T cell receptor beta chain was found in a study of blood T cell repertoires in COVID-19. Sequencing used immunoSEQ multiplex PCR; TCRdb keeps in-frame clones, though not all of them. The sample holds approximately 110,000 clones, around 83% seen once. This TCR derives from a woman of 80 years or more with active or convalescent COVID-19. Material: peripheral blood.

CDR3 in DNA: TGTGCCAGCAGTACAGTAGCAACTAATGAAAAACTGTTTTTT. As protein: CASSTVATNEKLFF. The chain joins TRBV6-6 to TRBJ1-4, with unresolved D. From germline, CDR1 is MNHNY and CDR2 SVGAGI (reference sequence). Trimming stripped 5 bases from V and 0 bases from J, with 7 bases between. The CDR3 loop spans 14 amino acids.